This T cell receptor (beta chain) was found in a study of long-term antiretroviral therapy in people with HIV. Version v3.0 of the immunoSEQ assay was performed at survey level. Libraries were prepared by immunoSEQ multiplex PCR; TCRdb keeps only in-frame clonotypes and omits some of them. This repertoire shows approximately 25,000 clones, roughly 82% found once; its top ten account for about 2.1%. Looked up from germline, CDR1 is MNHEY and CDR2 is SMNVEV (reference sequence). The V end lost 5 bases, the J end lost 3 bases, and 14 bases lay between the germline ends. The length of the CDR3 is 15 residues. Study-level results: Controls showed broader CDR3 length ranges than did the HIV repertoires. The study collected no data on ART adherence, viral resistance or therapy changes. Clones that had undergone expansion before ART prevailed in the repertoire throughout all time points.

Note on this clone: Its antigen is unknown.

J is TRBJ2-1 and V is TRBV27; tentatively, D is TRBD1 (6 bases). The sequence derives from a man aged 45-65 years with HIV. The sample consisted of unsorted PBMCs, taken 3 years after starting antiretroviral therapy. The CDR3 here is CASSIDRQLYNEQFF. The CDR3 DNA sequence: TGTGCCAGCAGTATAGACAGGCAACTCTACAATGAGCAGTTCTTC.